This T cell receptor beta chain is drawn from a study of T cell repertoires in cytomegalovirus infection. TCRdb passed the reads through MiXCR, listing each CDR3 protein once. The sample lists almost 300,000 distinct CDR3 sequences; about 8.8% were seen once. There are 12 residues in the CDR3. Germline CDR1 is KGHDR and CDR2 is SFDVKD. Trimming at V came to 2 bases and at J to 8 bases, leaving 0 bases not matched to a gene. Ten or more counts support this clonotype. The TCR was taken from a human donor in good health (CMV status not recorded). Some clones in this sample may be carry-over from other donors' samples. The chain uses TRBV24-1 and TRBJ2-3, with 7 bases fitting TRBD2. Sample: PBMCs. In DNA, the CDR3 is TGTGCCACCAGTGATTCGGGGGGTACGCAGTATTTT. This codes for CATSDSGGTQYF.